What follows are 17 T cell receptor beta chains derived from one specimen sequenced in a study of cytomegalovirus exposure and HLA in healthy donors. PCR used 60 Vbeta primers and 13 Jbeta primers. Profiled with immunoSEQ multiplex PCR; TCRdb holds only in-frame clones, not every one. The sample shows about 150,000 clones, around three quarters of them seen only once. The sample comprised PBMCs. These receptors were taken from a man in his forties in good health and CMV-seronegative.

This chain connects TRBV28 to TRBJ2-3; 8 bases are a match to TRBD2. The V segment lost 4 bases and the J segment 1 base; nucleotides outside the gene matches: 4. This CDR3 region has 15 residues. Germline V gene lookup returns CDR1 MDHEN and CDR2 SYDVKM. The CDR3 bases are TGTGCCAGCAGTTCGCGGGAGGTAGGCACAGATACGCAGTATTTT. Translation gives CASSSREVGTDTQYF.

This clone was picked up a small number of times. The genes are TRBV5-6 and TRBJ1-5, with 7 bases fitting TRBD1. V lost 5 bases to trimming and J lost 4 bases; unmatched junction nucleotides: 9. CDR1 and CDR2 (germline): SGHDT, YYEEEE. CDR3 length: 15 residues. CDR3 nucleotides: TGTGCCAGCAGTACAGCAGGGGGTATTAATCAGCCCCAGCATTTT. It specifies CASSTAGGINQPQHF.

This sequence joins TRBV30 and TRBJ1-5, with 7 bases fitting TRBD1. The CDR3 totals 20 residues. Per germline, CDR1 GTSNPN and CDR2 SVGIG (reference sequence). Germline trimming cut 0 bases from V and 0 bases from J; bases unmatched to any gene: 17. CDR3 nucleotide sequence: TGTGCCTGGAGTGTAGGGGGCCCCCGGGGGAAGGTCCATAGCAATCAGCCCCAGCATTTT. Protein: CAWSVGGPRGKVHSNQPQHF.

The chain links TRBV7-6 to TRBJ2-1, with a weak D call TRBD2 (5 bases). This CDR3 is 17 amino acids long. From germline, CDR1 is SGHVS and CDR2 FNYEAQ. The germline V and J ends were trimmed by 5 bases and 6 bases, with 23 bases remaining between them. The CDR3 region is CASSARMYQRTANEQFF. The CDR3 DNA reads TGTGCCAGCAGCGCGCGGATGTACCAGCGGACTGCCAATGAGCAGTTCTTC. Supplemented by reference TRBV7-6 and TRBJ2-1, the full variable domain reads GAGVSQSPRYKVTKRGQDVALRCDPISGHVSLYWYRQALGQGPEFLTYFNYEAQQDKSGLPNDRFSAERPEGSISTLTIQRTEQRDSAMYRCASSARMYQRTANEQFFGPGTRLTVL.

The chain carries TRBV10-2 and TRBJ2-7; perhaps TRBD2 as D (6 bases). CDR3 size: 13 residues. Germline assignment: CDR1 WSHSY and CDR2 SAAADI. Deletions cut 6 bases from V and 7 bases from J, with 16 bases between. The CDR3 DNA follows: TGCGCCAGCAGCGGGCGGGAACCAGGGGAGCAGTACTTC. Protein product: CASSGREPGEQYF.

This clone is a singleton in its sample. The CDR3: CASSVSRDRVTGELFF. As DNA, the CDR3 is TGTGCCAGCAGCGTAAGCCGGGACAGAGTCACCGGGGAGCTGTTTTTT. V gene TRBV9 combines with J gene TRBJ2-2; 7 nucleotides match TRBD1. Losses at the gene ends were 1 base for V and 4 bases for J; bases not matched to a gene: 7. Germline loops: CDR1 SGDLS, CDR2 YYNGEE. CDR3 size: 16 residues.

The chain couples TRBV9 to TRBJ2-2; D ambiguous. This CDR3 region has 15 residues. Trimming took off 3 bases at V and 1 base at J, with 10 bases between the two ends. Per the germline V gene, CDR1 is SGDLS and CDR2 is YYNGEE. CDR3 sequence reads: CASSALLGNTGELFF. The CDR3 DNA is TGTGCCAGCAGCGCGCTTCTCGGGAACACCGGGGAGCTGTTTTTT.

In its sample, this clone was seen a few times. The germline gene is not matched at one end of the junction; a read error may be the cause. The J gene is TRBJ1-2, the V gene TRBV9; 7 bases map to TRBD1. The CDR3 loop spans 14 amino acids. Looked up from germline, CDR1 is SGDLS and CDR2 is YYNGEE. The CDR3 DNA reads TGTGCCAGCAGCGTAGCTTTAGGGGGCTATGGCTACCCCTTC. Translation: CASSVALGGYGYPF.

Here the CDR3 reads CASSLQGGGTEAFF. CDR3 DNA: TGTGCCAGCAGCCTACAGGGAGGGGGGACTGAAGCTTTCTTT. The chain couples TRBV7-9 to TRBJ1-1; the D gene is possibly TRBD1 (6 bases). Germline CDR1 reads SEHNR; CDR2 reads FQNEAQ (reference sequence). Trimming left V 5 bases short and J 5 bases short, with 15 bases between. The CDR3 extends over 14 amino acids.

In nucleotides, the CDR3 is TGTGCCAGCAGTAGGGGATTTGAAGCTTTCTTT. Encoded protein: CASSRGFEAFF. V is TRBV6-5 and J is TRBJ1-1, with D maybe TRBD1 (5 bases). The V gene lost 5 bases and the J gene lost 7 bases, with 8 bases spanning the gap. This CDR3 region has 11 residues. Looked up from germline, CDR1 is MNHEY and CDR2 is SVGAGI.

The chain combines TRBV25-1 with TRBJ2-6; TRBD1 is a possible D gene (5 bases). Germline CDR1 MGHDK, CDR2 SYGVNS. Trimming cost V 6 bases and J 2 bases, with 8 bases left between them. The CDR3 contains 14 residues. The CDR3 loop is CASSVGAGANVLTF. CDR3 sequence (DNA): TGTGCCAGCAGCGTAGGGGCTGGGGCCAACGTCCTGACTTTC. The whole variable domain, filled in from reference TRBV25-1 and TRBJ2-6, reads EADIYQTPRYLVIGTGKKITLECSQTMGHDKMYWYQQDPGMELHLIHYSYGVNSTEKGDLSSESTVSRIRTEHFPLTLESARPSHTSQYLCASSVGAGANVLTFGAGSRLTVL.

The chain links TRBV30 to TRBJ1-3; a weak D match, TRBD1 (6 bases). Deletions cut 3 bases from V and 3 bases from J, with 9 bases between. Germline values: CDR1 GTSNPN, CDR2 SVGIG (reference sequence). The CDR3 has 13 amino acids. The CDR3 DNA reads as TGTGCCTGGAGGACAGGAGGTGGAAACACCATATATTTT. Translating it yields CAWRTGGGNTIYF.

The genes are TRBV7-2 and TRBJ2-3; no firm D call. Trimming removed 1 base from V and 4 bases from J, with 9 bases in between. CDR3 length equals 14 residues. Per the germline V gene, CDR1 is SGHTA and CDR2 is FQGNSA. The CDR3 DNA is TGTGCCAGCAGCTTAGTCCCCCTAGCAGATACGCAGTATTTT. Its translation is CASSLVPLADTQYF.

The rearrangement uses TRBV5-6 and TRBJ2-3; 7 positions match TRBD1. Germline V gene data show CDR1 as SGHDT and CDR2 as YYEEEE. This CDR3 spans 16 amino acids. V shed 3 bases and J 2 bases; nucleotides not matched to a gene: 9. For the CDR3, the DNA is TGTGCCAGCAGCTACGACCGGGACAGCTACACAGATACGCAGTATTTT. Translated, it gives CASSYDRDSYTDTQYF.

This rearrangement joins TRBV12-2 to TRBJ2-7; TRBD2 was called by the table and not checked on the DNA. TRBV12-2 has pseudogene status. The CDR3 spans 17 residues. CDR3 nucleotides: TGTGCAAGTCGCTTAGCGCCTGTTGCGGGGCTCCCCTACGAGCAGTACTTC. Translating gives CASRLAPVAGLPYEQYF.

The V and J genes are TRBV6-6 and TRBJ2-5, with D tentatively TRBD1 (6 bases). The V end was cut by 1 base, the J end by 0 bases, with 9 bases between. The CDR3 is 15 residues long. In germline, CDR1 is MNHNY, CDR2 SVGAGI (reference sequence). The CDR3 is CASSYLGQNQETQYF. The DNA for the CDR3 is TGTGCCAGCAGTTACTTAGGACAGAACCAAGAGACCCAGTACTTC.

The chain combines TRBV6-1 with TRBJ2-3; 10 bases match TRBD2. The CDR3 sequence is 16 residues long. Trimming cost V 4 bases and J 0 bases; bases outside gene matches: 4. CDR1 MNHNS and CDR2 SASEGT come from the germline V gene. CDR3 amino acids: CASSAGTSASTDTQYF. As DNA, the CDR3 is TGTGCCAGCAGTGCCGGGACTAGCGCTAGCACAGATACGCAGTATTTT.